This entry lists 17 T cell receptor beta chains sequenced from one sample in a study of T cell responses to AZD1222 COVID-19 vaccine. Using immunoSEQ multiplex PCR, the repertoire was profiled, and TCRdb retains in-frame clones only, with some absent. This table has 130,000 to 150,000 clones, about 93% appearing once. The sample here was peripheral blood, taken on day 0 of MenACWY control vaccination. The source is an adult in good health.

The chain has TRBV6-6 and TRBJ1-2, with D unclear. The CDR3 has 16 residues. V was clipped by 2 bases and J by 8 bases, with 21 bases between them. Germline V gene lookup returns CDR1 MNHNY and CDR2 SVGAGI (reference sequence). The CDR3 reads CASSYPLVERPSGYTF. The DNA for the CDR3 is TGTGCCAGCAGTTACCCCCTCGTGGAACGGCCAAGCGGCTACACCTTC.

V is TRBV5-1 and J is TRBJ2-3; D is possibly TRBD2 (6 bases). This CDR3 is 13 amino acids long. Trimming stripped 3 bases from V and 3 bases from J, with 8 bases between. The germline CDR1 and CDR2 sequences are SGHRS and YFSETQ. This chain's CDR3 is CASSWTTTDTQYF. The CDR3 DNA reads TGCGCCAGCAGCTGGACTACAACAGATACGCAGTATTTT. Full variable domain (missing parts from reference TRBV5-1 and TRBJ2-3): KAGVTQTPRYLIKTRGQQVTLSCSPISGHRSVSWYQQTPGQGLQFLFEYFSETQRNKGNFPGRFSGRQFSNSRSEMNVSTLELGDSALYLCASSWTTTDTQYFGPGTRLTVL.

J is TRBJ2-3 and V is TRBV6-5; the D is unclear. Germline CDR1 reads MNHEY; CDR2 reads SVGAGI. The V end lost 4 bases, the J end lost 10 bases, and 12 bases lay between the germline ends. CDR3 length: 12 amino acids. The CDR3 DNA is TGTGCCAGCAGTTCGAACATGTTGGCGCAGTATTTT. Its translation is CASSSNMLAQYF.

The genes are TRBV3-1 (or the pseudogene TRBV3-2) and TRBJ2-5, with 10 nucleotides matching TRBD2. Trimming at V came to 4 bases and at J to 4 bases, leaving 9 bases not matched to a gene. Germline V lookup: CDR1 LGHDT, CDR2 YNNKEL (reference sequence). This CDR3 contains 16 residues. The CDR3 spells CASSPHSGGPGETQYF. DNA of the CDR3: TGTGCCAGCAGCCCACATAGCGGGGGGCCGGGAGAGACCCAGTACTTC.

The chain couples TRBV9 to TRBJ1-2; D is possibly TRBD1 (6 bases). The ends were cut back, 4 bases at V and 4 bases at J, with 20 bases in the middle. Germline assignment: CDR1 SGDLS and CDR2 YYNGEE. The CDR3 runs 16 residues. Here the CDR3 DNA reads TGTGCCAGCAGCTTAAGTTCAGGGGCAGGGGCCTATGGCTACACCTTC. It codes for CASSLSSGAGAYGYTF.

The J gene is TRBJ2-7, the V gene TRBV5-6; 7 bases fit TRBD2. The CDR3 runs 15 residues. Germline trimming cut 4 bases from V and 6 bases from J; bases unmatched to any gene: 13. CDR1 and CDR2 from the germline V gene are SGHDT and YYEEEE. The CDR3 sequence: CASSTSMTGGGEQYF. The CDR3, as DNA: TGTGCCAGCAGCACTTCAATGACGGGGGGAGGCGAGCAGTACTTC.

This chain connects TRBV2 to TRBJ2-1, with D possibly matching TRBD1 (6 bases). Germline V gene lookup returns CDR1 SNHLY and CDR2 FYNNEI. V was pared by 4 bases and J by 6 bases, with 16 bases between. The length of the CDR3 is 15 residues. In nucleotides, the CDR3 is TGTGCCAGCAGTGGAGGGACAACTCCCGCCAATGAGCAGTTCTTC. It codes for CASSGGTTPANEQFF.

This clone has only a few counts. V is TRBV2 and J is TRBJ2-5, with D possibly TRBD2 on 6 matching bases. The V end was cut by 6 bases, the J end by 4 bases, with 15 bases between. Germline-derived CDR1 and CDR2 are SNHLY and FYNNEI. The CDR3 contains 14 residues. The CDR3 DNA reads TGTGCCAGCAGCCGGGACTCCGCGGGAGAGACCCAGTACTTC. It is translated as CASSRDSAGETQYF. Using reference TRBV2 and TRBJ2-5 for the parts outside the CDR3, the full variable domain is EPEVTQTPSHQVTQMGQEVILRCVPISNHLYFYWYRQILGQKVEFLVSFYNNEISEKSEIFDDQFSVERPDGSNFTLKIRSTKLEDSAMYFCASSRDSAGETQYFGPGTRLLVL.

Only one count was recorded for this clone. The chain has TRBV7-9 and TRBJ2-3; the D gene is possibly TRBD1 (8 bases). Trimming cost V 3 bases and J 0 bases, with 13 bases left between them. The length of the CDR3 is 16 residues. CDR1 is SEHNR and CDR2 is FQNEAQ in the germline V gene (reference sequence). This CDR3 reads CASSFRGDRSTDTQYF. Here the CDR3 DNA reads TGTGCCAGCAGCTTCCGGGGGGACAGGAGCACAGATACGCAGTATTTT.

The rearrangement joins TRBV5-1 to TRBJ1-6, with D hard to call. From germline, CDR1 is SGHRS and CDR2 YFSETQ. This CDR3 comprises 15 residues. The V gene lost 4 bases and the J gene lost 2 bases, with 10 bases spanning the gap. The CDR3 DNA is TGCGCCAGCAGCCCCCGTGAGACCTATAATTCACCCCTCCACTTT. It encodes CASSPRETYNSPLHF. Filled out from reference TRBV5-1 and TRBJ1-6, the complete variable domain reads KAGVTQTPRYLIKTRGQQVTLSCSPISGHRSVSWYQQTPGQGLQFLFEYFSETQRNKGNFPGRFSGRQFSNSRSEMNVSTLELGDSALYLCASSPRETYNSPLHFGNGTRLTVT.

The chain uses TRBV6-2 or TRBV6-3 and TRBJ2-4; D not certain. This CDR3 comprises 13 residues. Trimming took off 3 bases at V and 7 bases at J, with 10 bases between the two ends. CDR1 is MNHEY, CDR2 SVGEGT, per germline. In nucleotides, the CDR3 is TGTGCCAGCAGTTATTCCCCACGGAACATTCAGTACTTC. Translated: CASSYSPRNIQYF.

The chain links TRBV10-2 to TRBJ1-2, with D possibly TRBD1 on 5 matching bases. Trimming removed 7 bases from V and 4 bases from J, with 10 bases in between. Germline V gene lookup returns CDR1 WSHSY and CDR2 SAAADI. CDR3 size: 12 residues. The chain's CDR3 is CASKSGGYGYTF. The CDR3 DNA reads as TGCGCCAGCAAATCGGGGGGCTATGGCTACACCTTC.

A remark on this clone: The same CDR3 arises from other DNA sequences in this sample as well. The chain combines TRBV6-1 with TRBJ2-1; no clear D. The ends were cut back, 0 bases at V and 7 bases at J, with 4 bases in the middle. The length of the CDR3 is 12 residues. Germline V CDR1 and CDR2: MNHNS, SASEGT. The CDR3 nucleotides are TGTGCCAGCAGTGAAGCGGGGAATGAGCAGTTCTTC. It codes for CASSEAGNEQFF.

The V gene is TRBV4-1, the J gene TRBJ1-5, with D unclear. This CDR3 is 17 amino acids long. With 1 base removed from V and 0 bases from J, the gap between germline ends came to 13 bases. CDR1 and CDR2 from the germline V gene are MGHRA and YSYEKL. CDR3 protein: CASSQGAAASSNQPQHF. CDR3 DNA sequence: TGCGCCAGCAGCCAAGGGGCAGCGGCCAGTAGCAATCAGCCCCAGCATTTT.

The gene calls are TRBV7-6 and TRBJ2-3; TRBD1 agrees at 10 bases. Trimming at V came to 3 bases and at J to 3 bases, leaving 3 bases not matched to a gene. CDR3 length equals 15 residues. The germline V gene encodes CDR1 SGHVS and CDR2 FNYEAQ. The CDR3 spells CASSFGTGETDTQYF. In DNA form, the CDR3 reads TGTGCCAGCAGCTTCGGGACAGGGGAAACAGATACGCAGTATTTT.

The CDR3 sequence: CASSPPAQLNQPQHF. CDR3 nucleotides: TGTGCCAGCAGTCCACCGGCCCAATTGAATCAGCCCCAGCATTTT. The chain couples TRBV28 to TRBJ1-5; D is unresolved. There are 15 residues in the CDR3. Germline loops: CDR1 MDHEN, CDR2 SYDVKM. V gave up 5 bases and J gave up 4 bases, with 15 bases separating them.

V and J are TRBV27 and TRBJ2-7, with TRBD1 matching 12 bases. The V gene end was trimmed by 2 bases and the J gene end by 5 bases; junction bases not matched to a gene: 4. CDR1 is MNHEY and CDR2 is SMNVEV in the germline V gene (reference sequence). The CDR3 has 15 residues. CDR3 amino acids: CASSLRGQGADEQYF. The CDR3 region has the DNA TGTGCCAGCAGTTTAAGGGGACAGGGGGCCGACGAGCAGTACTTC.